This TCR beta chain was identified during a study of T cells after yellow fever vaccination. One entry per CDR3 protein results from TCRdb running MiXCR on the 5' RACE reads. The sample lists approximately 70,000 distinct CDR3 sequences, approximately 7% seen once, with around a third in the top ten. This clonotype was seen a few times. The sequence derives from a man between 18 and 35 years old who received the YFV17D yellow fever vaccine. The source material was CD8+ T cells sorted from PBMCs, sampled roughly 47 days after the first yellow fever vaccination.

This CDR3 reads CASSLGDTEGTDTQYF. In nucleotides, the CDR3 is TGCGCCAGCAGCTTGGGGGACACCGAGGGCACAGATACGCAGTATTTT. The chain combines TRBV5-1 with TRBJ2-3; maybe TRBD1 (6 bases). This CDR3 spans 16 amino acids. V dropped 0 bases and J dropped 1 base, with 12 bases sitting between them. Looked up from germline, CDR1 is SGHRS and CDR2 is YFSETQ.